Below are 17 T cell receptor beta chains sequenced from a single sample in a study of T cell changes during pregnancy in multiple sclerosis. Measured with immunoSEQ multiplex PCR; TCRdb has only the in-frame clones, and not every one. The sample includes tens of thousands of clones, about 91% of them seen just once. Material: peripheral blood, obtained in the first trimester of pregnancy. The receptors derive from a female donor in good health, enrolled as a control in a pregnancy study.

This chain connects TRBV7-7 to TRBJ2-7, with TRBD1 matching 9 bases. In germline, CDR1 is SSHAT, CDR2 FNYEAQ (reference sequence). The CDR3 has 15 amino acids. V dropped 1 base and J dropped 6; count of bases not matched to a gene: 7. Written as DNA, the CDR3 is TGTGCCAGCAGCTTAGGAGGGACAGGGACAGGCGAGCAGTACTTC. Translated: CASSLGGTGTGEQYF.

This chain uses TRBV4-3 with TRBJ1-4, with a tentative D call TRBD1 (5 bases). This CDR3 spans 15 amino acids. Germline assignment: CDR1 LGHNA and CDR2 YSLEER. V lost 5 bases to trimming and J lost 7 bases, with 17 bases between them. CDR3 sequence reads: CASSTGTRDGEKLFF. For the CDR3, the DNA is TGCGCCAGCAGCACAGGCACAAGGGATGGTGAAAAACTGTTTTTT.

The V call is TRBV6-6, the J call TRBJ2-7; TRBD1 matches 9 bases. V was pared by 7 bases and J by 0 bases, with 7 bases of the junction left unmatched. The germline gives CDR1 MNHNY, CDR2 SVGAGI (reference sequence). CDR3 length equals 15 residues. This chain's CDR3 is CASTTGGRHSYEQYF. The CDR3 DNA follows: TGTGCCAGCACGACAGGGGGGCGACACTCCTACGAGCAGTACTTC.

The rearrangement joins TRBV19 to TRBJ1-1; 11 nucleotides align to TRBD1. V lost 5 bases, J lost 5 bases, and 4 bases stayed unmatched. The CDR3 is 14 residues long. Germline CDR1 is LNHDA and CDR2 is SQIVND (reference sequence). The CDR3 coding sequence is TGTGCCAGTAGTGTTGGGACAGGGGGGACTGAAGCTTTCTTT. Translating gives CASSVGTGGTEAFF. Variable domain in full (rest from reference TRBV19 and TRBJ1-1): DGGITQSPKYLFRKEGQNVTLSCEQNLNHDAMYWYRQDPGQGLRLIYYSQIVNDFQKGDIAEGYSVSREKKESFPLTVTSAQKNPTAFYLCASSVGTGGTEAFFGQGTRLTVV.

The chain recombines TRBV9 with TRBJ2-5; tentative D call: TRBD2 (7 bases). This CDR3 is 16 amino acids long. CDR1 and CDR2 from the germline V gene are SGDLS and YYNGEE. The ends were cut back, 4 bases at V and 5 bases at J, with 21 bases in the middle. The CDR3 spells CASSPPGGSRQETQYF. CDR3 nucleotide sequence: TGTGCCAGCAGCCCCCCGGGGGGCAGCCGTCAGGAGACCCAGTACTTC. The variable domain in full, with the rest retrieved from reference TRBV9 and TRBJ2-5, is DSGVTQTPKHLITATGQRVTLRCSPRSGDLSVYWYQQSLDQGLQFLIQYYNGEERAKGNILERFSAQQFPDLHSELNLSSLELGDSALYFCASSPPGGSRQETQYFGPGTRLLVL.

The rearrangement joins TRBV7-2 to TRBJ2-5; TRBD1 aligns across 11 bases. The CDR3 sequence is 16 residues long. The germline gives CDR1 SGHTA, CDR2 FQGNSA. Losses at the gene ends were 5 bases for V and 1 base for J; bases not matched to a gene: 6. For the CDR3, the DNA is TGTGCCAGCAGCCAGCCCGGGACAGGGGGCCAAGAGACCCAGTACTTC. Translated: CASSQPGTGGQETQYF.

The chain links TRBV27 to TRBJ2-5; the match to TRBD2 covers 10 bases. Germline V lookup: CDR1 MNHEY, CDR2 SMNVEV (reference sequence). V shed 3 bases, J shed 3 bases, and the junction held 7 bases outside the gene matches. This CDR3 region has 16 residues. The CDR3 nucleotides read TGTGCCAGCAGTTTCTACCGGACTAGCGGAAAAGAGACCCAGTACTTC. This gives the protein CASSFYRTSGKETQYF.

CDR3 sequence reads: CASGQSGSNQPQHF. The CDR3 nucleotides are TGTGCCAGTGGACAGTCCGGGAGCAATCAGCCCCAGCATTTT. The V gene is TRBV19, the J gene TRBJ1-5; D is perhaps TRBD1 (6 bases). Germline-derived CDR1 and CDR2 are LNHDA and SQIVND (reference sequence). The CDR3 contains 14 residues. Trimming stripped 8 bases from V and 1 base from J, with 12 bases between. The whole variable domain, filled in from reference TRBV19 and TRBJ1-5, reads DGGITQSPKYLFRKEGQNVTLSCEQNLNHDAMYWYRQDPGQGLRLIYYSQIVNDFQKGDIAEGYSVSREKKESFPLTVTSAQKNPTAFYLCASGQSGSNQPQHFGDGTRLSIL.

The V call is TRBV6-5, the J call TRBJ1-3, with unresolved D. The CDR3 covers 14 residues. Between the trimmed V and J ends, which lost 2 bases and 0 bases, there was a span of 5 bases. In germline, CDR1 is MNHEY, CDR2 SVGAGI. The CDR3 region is CASSYEGSGNTIYF. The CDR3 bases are TGTGCCAGCAGTTACGAGGGCTCTGGAAACACCATATATTTT.

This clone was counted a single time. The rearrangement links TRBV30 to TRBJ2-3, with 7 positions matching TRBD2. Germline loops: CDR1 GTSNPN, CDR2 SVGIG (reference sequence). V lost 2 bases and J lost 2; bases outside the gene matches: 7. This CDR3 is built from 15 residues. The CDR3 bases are TGTGCCTGGAGTCTCCTAGCGGTGGCCACAGATACGCAGTATTTT. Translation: CAWSLLAVATDTQYF.

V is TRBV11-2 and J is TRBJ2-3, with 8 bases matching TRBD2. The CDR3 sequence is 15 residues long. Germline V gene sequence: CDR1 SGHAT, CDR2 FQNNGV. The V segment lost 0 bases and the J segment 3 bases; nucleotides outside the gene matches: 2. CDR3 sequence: CASSLDRGGTDTQYF. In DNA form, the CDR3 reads TGTGCCAGCAGCTTAGACCGGGGGGGTACAGATACGCAGTATTTT.

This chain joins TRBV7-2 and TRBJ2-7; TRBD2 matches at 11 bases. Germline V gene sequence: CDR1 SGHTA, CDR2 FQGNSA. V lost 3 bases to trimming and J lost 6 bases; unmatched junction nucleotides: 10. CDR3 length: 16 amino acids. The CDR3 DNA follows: TGTGCCAGCAGCTTGGTAGCGGGGGGGTTTTCGGGCGAGCAGTACTTC. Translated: CASSLVAGGFSGEQYF.

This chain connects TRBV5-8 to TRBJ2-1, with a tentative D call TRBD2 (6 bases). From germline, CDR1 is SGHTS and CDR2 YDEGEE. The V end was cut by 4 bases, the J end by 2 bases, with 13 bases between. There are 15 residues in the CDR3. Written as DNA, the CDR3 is TGTGCCAGCAGCCGGACCAGGGAGGCCTACAATGAGCAGTTCTTC. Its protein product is CASSRTREAYNEQFF.

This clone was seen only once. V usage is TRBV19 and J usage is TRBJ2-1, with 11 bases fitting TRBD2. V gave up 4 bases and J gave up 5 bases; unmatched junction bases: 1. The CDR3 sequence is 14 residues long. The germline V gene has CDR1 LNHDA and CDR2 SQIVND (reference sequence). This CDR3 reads CASSTLAGDNEQFF. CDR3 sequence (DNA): TGTGCCAGTAGTACACTAGCGGGAGACAATGAGCAGTTCTTC.

CDR3 nucleotides: TGTGCCAGTAGTATAGGGGCCACCGGGGGTGAAAAACTGTTTTTT. It encodes CASSIGATGGEKLFF. The gene calls are TRBV19 and TRBJ1-4, with D possibly matching TRBD1 (5 bases). CDR1 is LNHDA, CDR2 SQIVND, per germline (reference sequence). This CDR3 has 15 residues. Trimming removed 1 base at V and 7 bases at J, with 13 bases between.

CDR3 residues: CASSSLGGLAGNTIYF. The CDR3 DNA reads TGTGCCAGCAGCTCGTTAGGTGGGCTGGCTGGAAACACCATATATTTT. The V call is TRBV7-6, the J call TRBJ1-3; D not certain. The ends were cut back, 4 bases at V and 2 bases at J, with 15 bases in the middle. In germline, CDR1 is SGHVS, CDR2 FNYEAQ. This CDR3 comprises 16 residues.

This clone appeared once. This CDR3 is CASSRSPGAYEQYF. CDR3 DNA sequence: TGTGCCAGCAGTCGGAGCCCGGGGGCCTACGAGCAGTACTTC. J is TRBJ2-7 and V is TRBV6-5, with D perhaps TRBD2 (6 bases). V lost 5 bases and J 2 bases, leaving 13 bases between the germline ends. This CDR3 contains 14 residues. Germline values: CDR1 MNHEY, CDR2 SVGAGI.